This T cell receptor beta chain was recovered during a study of T cell repertoires in cytomegalovirus infection. Germline CDR1 and CDR2: SGHNT and YYREEE (reference sequence). Trimming took 5 bases from V and 5 from J; bases not matched to a gene: 6. The CDR3 is made up of 14 amino acids. A remark on this clonotype: The antigen is not known.

Study-level results: Adding up the frequency of public TCR beta families identified people who carried CMV plus the relevant HLA. Predominance within the ex vivo response was attributable to HLA-C-restricted CMV-specific TCR beta clonotypes.

A single record per CDR3 protein comes from TCRdb applying MiXCR to the reads. The sample consists of 500,000 or so distinct CDR3 sequences, about 17% of them appearing once. The V gene is TRBV5-4, the J gene TRBJ1-2, with 10 bases that match TRBD1. This sequence originates from a human donor in good health (CMV status not recorded). Some clones in this sample may be carry-over from other donors' samples. The sequencing sample was made of CD8+ T cells from PBMCs. CDR3 residues: CASSWDRGGYGYTF. As DNA, the CDR3 is TGTGCCAGCAGTTGGGACAGGGGAGGGTATGGCTACACCTTC.